This TCR beta chain was captured by sequencing in a study of control samples from healthy donors and cancer patients. As concerns this clone: The sample holds other DNA sequences that translate to the same CDR3.

Data came from immunoSEQ multiplex PCR; TCRdb stores just in-frame clones and leaves some out. The top ten clones hold roughly 2.1% of a sample with about 89,000 clones, over 75% of them seen once. CDR1 SGHRS and CDR2 YFSETQ come from the germline V gene. This CDR3 comprises 14 residues. Trimming pared 0 bases from V and 0 bases from J, leaving 7 bases between. The receptor comes from a woman in her 40s in good health. Sequencing used blood. This chain connects TRBV5-1 to TRBJ2-7; D is ambiguous. The CDR3 sequence: CASSLAGGSYEQYF. The CDR3 coding sequence is TGCGCCAGCAGCTTGGCCGGCGGCTCCTACGAGCAGTACTTC. Full variable domain (rest looked up from reference TRBV5-1 and TRBJ2-7): KAGVTQTPRYLIKTRGQQVTLSCSPISGHRSVSWYQQTPGQGLQFLFEYFSETQRNKGNFPGRFSGRQFSNSRSEMNVSTLELGDSALYLCASSLAGGSYEQYFGPGTRLTVT.